The present TCR beta chain was sequenced within a study of blood T cell repertoires in COVID-19. In the study overall: Acute and convalescent COVID-19 samples came from the United States, Italy and Spain.

This CDR3 has 12 residues. Trimming stripped 5 bases from V and 4 bases from J, with 8 bases between. Germline loops: CDR1 LNHDA, CDR2 SQIVND (reference sequence). Repertoires were generated with immunoSEQ multiplex PCR, while TCRdb's copy carries only in-frame clones and drops some. The sample holds about 73,000 clones, less than 85% seen once. The receptor's source is a man in his sixties with acute or convalescent COVID-19. The rearrangement uses TRBV19 and TRBJ1-1; possible D gene TRBD1, 5 bases. Sequenced sample: peripheral blood. The CDR3 is CASSADSTEAFF. The CDR3 bases are TGTGCCAGTAGTGCCGACAGCACTGAAGCTTTCTTT.